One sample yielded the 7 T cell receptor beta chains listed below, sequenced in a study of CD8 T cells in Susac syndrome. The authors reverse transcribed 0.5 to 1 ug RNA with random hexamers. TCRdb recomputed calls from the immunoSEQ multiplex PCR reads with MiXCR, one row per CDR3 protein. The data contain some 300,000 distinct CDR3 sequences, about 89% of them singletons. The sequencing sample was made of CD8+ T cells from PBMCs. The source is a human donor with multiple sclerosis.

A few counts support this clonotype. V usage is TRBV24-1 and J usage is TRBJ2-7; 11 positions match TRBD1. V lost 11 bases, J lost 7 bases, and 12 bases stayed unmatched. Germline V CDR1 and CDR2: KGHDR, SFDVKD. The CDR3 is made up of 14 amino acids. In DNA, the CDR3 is TGTGCCAGCAGCGGCCGGGACAGGGGGTTTGAGCAGTACTTC. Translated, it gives CASSGRDRGFEQYF.

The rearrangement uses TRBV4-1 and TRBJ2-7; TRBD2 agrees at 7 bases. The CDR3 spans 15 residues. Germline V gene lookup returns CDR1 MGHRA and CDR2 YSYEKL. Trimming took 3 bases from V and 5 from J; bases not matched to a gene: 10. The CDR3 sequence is CASSHLGLLLDEQYF. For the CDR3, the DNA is TGCGCCAGCAGCCACTTGGGACTACTGCTGGACGAGCAGTACTTC.

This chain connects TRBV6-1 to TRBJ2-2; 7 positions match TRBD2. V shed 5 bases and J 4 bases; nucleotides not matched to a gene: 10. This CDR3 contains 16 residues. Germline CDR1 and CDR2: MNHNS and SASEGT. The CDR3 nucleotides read TGTGCCAGCAGTCCCATCCCGGGACTATCCACCGGGGAGCTGTTTTTT. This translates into CASSPIPGLSTGELFF.

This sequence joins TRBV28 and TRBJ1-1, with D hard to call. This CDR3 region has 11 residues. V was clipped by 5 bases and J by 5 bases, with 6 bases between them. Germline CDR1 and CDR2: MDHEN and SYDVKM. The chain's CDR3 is CASSPWTEAFF. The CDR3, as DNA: TGTGCCAGCAGTCCATGGACTGAAGCTTTCTTT.

The CDR3 sequence is CASTVTSGRYEQYF. The CDR3 DNA reads TGTGCCAGCACCGTGACTAGCGGACGCTACGAGCAGTACTTC. The chain uses TRBV28 and TRBJ2-7; 9 nucleotides agree with TRBD2. This CDR3 region has 14 residues. CDR1 and CDR2 from the germline V gene are MDHEN and SYDVKM. Trimming took 7 bases from V and 3 from J; bases not matched to a gene: 7.

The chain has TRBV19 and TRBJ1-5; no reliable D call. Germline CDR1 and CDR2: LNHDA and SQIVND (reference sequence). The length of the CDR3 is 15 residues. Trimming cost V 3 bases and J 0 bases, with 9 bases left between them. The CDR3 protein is CASSMTDYSNQPQHF. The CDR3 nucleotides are TGTGCCAGTAGTATGACGGACTATAGCAATCAGCCCCAGCATTTT.

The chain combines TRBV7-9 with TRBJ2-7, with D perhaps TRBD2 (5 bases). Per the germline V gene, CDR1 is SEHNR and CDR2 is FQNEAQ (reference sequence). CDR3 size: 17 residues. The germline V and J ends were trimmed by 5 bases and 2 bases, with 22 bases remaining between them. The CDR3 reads CASSLIRTGRRTYEQYF. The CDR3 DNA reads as TGTGCCAGCAGCCTGATCAGGACTGGGCGGAGAACCTACGAGCAGTACTTC. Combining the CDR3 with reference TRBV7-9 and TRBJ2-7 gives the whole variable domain DTGVSQNPRHKITKRGQNVTFRCDPISEHNRLYWYRQTLGQGPEFLTYFQNEAQLEKSRLLSDRFSAERPKGSFSTLEIQRTEQGDSAMYLCASSLIRTGRRTYEQYFGPGTRLTVT.